One sample yielded the 12 T cell receptor beta chains listed below, sequenced in a study of shared T cell receptors in the human thymus. The assay was immunoSEQ multiplex PCR, and TCRdb's table has in-frame clones only and misses some. The table records hundreds of thousands of clones, approximately 90% of them present only once. The sample was also linked to a second study, of human thymus T cells.

Specimen: thymocytes. Source of these receptors: a boy in the first two years of life with a congenital heart defect.

This clone was seen only a few times. This chain connects TRBV7-2 to TRBJ2-7; TRBD2 is a possible D gene (6 bases). CDR3 length: 17 amino acids. Germline V gene lookup returns CDR1 SGHTA and CDR2 FQGNSA. V lost 1 base, J lost 4 bases, and 20 bases lay in between. CDR3 amino acids: CASSLGGPGVERYEQYF. For the CDR3, the DNA is TGTGCCAGCAGCTTAGGTGGTCCGGGGGTGGAACGGTACGAGCAGTACTTC.

J is TRBJ2-7 and V is TRBV6-5; 8 bases are shared with TRBD2. Germline CDR1 MNHEY, CDR2 SVGAGI. The CDR3 is made up of 13 amino acids. The ends lost 7 bases at V and 2 bases at J; junction bases unmatched: 4. The CDR3 DNA reads as TGTGCCAGCACCAGAGCGGGGGCCTACGAGCAGTACTTC. Protein product: CASTRAGAYEQYF.

The rearrangement uses TRBV13 and TRBJ1-2; TRBD1 matches at 9 bases. Germline V gene data show CDR1 as PRHDT and CDR2 as FYEKMQ (reference sequence). J gave up 6 bases and V 0 bases, and 17 bases lay outside the gene matches. The CDR3 is 19 amino acids. The CDR3 loop reads CASSLGVLGTGPIFDGYTF. The CDR3 nucleotides are TGTGCCAGCAGCTTAGGGGTCTTGGGGACAGGGCCGATTTTCGATGGCTACACCTTC.

The chain links TRBV5-6 to TRBJ1-5; no definite D call. Looked up from germline, CDR1 is SGHDT and CDR2 is YYEEEE. The CDR3 extends over 16 amino acids. V gave up 1 base and J gave up 5 bases, with 16 bases separating them. The CDR3 coding sequence is TGTGCCAGCAGCTTGTGGTCTAAAGCTACTCATCAGCCCCAGCATTTT. Amino acids: CASSLWSKATHQPQHF.

The V and J genes are TRBV6-5 and TRBJ1-4, with D tentatively TRBD1 (6 bases). Germline assignment: CDR1 MNHEY and CDR2 SVGAGI. The CDR3 runs 16 residues. V gave up 0 bases and J gave up 0 bases, with 8 bases separating them. CDR3 DNA sequence: TGTGCCAGCAGTTACTCGGACAGAACAACTAATGAAAAACTGTTTTTT. Protein product: CASSYSDRTTNEKLFF.

The chain recombines TRBV5-6 with TRBJ2-1; D is ambiguous. V was trimmed by 7 bases and J by 8 bases, leaving 13 bases between them. The CDR3 has 12 amino acids. The germline gives CDR1 SGHDT, CDR2 YYEEEE. The CDR3 reads CASSEPWDEQFF. As DNA, the CDR3 is TGTGCCAGCTCGGAGCCTTGGGATGAGCAGTTCTTC.

This clone appeared a single time. This chain connects TRBV7-9 to TRBJ2-6; 7 nucleotides line up with TRBD1. Germline CDR1 SEHNR, CDR2 FQNEAQ (reference sequence). This CDR3 spans 17 amino acids. V was clipped by 5 bases and J by 1 base; unmatched bases: 8. The CDR3 bases are TGTGCCAGCAGCGGTGGGCCCAGGGGGTCTGGGGCCAACGTCCTGACTTTC. This sequence encodes CASSGGPRGSGANVLTF.

The chain combines TRBV7-2 with TRBJ2-1, with 12 bases fitting TRBD2. Looked up from germline, CDR1 is SGHTA and CDR2 is FQGNSA. The CDR3 is 14 residues long. V trimming: 4 bases; J trimming: 9 bases; junction bases outside the gene matches: 4. This CDR3 reads CASSWTSGIGEQFF. In DNA form, the CDR3 reads TGTGCCAGCAGCTGGACTAGCGGGATAGGTGAGCAGTTCTTC.

V usage is TRBV28 and J usage is TRBJ2-2; possible D gene TRBD2, 5 bases. Germline values: CDR1 MDHEN, CDR2 SYDVKM. V dropped 8 bases and J dropped 1 base, with 11 bases sitting between them. The CDR3 loop spans 14 amino acids. CDR3 nucleotides: TGTGCCAGCCGGACTTACCAGAACACCGGGGAGCTGTTTTTT. This encodes CASRTYQNTGELFF.

For this clone: Other DNA variants within this sample encode the same CDR3. V and J are TRBV7-9 and TRBJ2-5; tentatively, D is TRBD1 (5 bases). Germline V lookup: CDR1 SEHNR, CDR2 FQNEAQ (reference sequence). V lost 2 bases, J lost 4 bases, and 5 bases lay in between. This CDR3 contains 12 residues. CDR3 in amino acids: CASSLRGETQYF. For the CDR3, the DNA is TGTGCCAGCAGCTTAAGGGGAGAGACCCAGTACTTC.

This chain uses TRBV11-2 with TRBJ1-1; possible D gene TRBD1, 5 bases. Germline CDR1 is SGHAT and CDR2 is FQNNGV. V shed 1 base and J shed 5 bases, with 11 bases lying between them. There are 14 residues in the CDR3. The CDR3 bases are TGTGCCAGCAGCTTAGTCCGGGGGATGACTGAAGCTTTCTTT. Protein: CASSLVRGMTEAFF.

The rearrangement uses TRBV19 and TRBJ1-3, with D hard to call. Trimming cost V 0 bases and J 1 base, with 13 bases left between them. The CDR3 is 17 residues long. Germline V gene sequence: CDR1 LNHDA, CDR2 SQIVND (reference sequence). The CDR3 loop is CASSIDPSTESGNTIYF. In DNA form, the CDR3 reads TGTGCCAGTAGTATAGACCCCTCGACTGAGTCTGGAAACACCATATATTTT.